The 28 T cell receptor beta chains listed next were all sequenced from one sample in a study of beta chain features in type 1 diabetes. The authors reverse transcribed all of the isolated RNA, so sequencing captured expressed TCRB transcripts. Generated by immunoSEQ multiplex PCR, the TCRdb table keeps only in-frame clones and is missing some. This sample has about 370,000 clones, with 9.5% to 10% found just once. Study observations and caveats: Among all four CD4+ subsets, Type 1 diabetes patients had TCRB CDR3s that were moderately but significantly shorter.

Which antigens these TCRs recognize remains unknown. Sequencing was carried out using central memory CD4+ T cells from blood. These receptors were collected from a man in his thirties or forties with type 1 diabetes.

V gene TRBV7-9 combines with J gene TRBJ2-7, with a weak D call TRBD2 (5 bases). Between the trimmed V and J ends, which lost 5 bases and 6 bases, there was a span of 11 bases. Germline V gene data show CDR1 as SEHNR and CDR2 as FQNEAQ (reference sequence). This CDR3 comprises 12 residues. CDR3 DNA sequence: TGTGCCAGCAGCCACCAGGCGGGCGAGCAGTACTTC. It encodes CASSHQAGEQYF.

This chain joins TRBV7-2 and TRBJ2-7; the D gene could be TRBD1 or TRBD2 (5 bases each). Germline V lookup: CDR1 SGHTA, CDR2 FQGNSA. This CDR3 contains 18 residues. V was shortened by 2 bases and J by 2 bases, with 22 bases between the two germline ends. The CDR3 protein is CASSLIAGRQGDAYEQYF. CDR3 coding DNA: TGTGCCAGCAGCTTAATCGCTGGTCGGCAGGGAGACGCCTACGAGCAGTACTTC.

This clone was recorded a few times. The chain joins TRBV5-4 to TRBJ2-3; TRBD2 matches 10 bases. The germline V gene has CDR1 SGHNT and CDR2 YYREEE (reference sequence). There are 16 residues in the CDR3. Unmatched junction bases numbered 7, after V lost 1 base and J lost 5 bases. Here the CDR3 reads CASSLKLAGVIDTQYF. The DNA of the CDR3 is TGTGCCAGCAGCTTGAAGCTAGCGGGAGTCATAGATACGCAGTATTTT.

The chain carries TRBV5-5 and TRBJ1-1; possible D gene TRBD1, 5 bases. The CDR3 is 15 amino acids. The germline V and J ends were trimmed by 4 bases and 1 base, with 14 bases remaining between them. Germline assignment: CDR1 SGHKS and CDR2 YYEKEE (reference sequence). This CDR3 reads CASSPGWGRNTEAFF. CDR3 nucleotide sequence: TGTGCCAGCAGCCCCGGTTGGGGGAGGAACACTGAAGCTTTCTTT.

The J gene is TRBJ1-5, the V gene TRBV6-6; a weak D match, TRBD1 (5 bases). Germline CDR1 MNHNY, CDR2 SVGAGI (reference sequence). The V end was cut by 6 bases, the J end by 1 base, with 7 bases between. The CDR3 consists of 13 residues. CDR3 amino acids: CASSRQSNQPQHF. CDR3 DNA sequence: TGTGCCAGCAGCCGACAGAGCAATCAGCCCCAGCATTTT.

The rearrangement uses TRBV9 and TRBJ2-5; 9 bases agree with TRBD2. CDR3 length: 16 residues. Germline CDR1 and CDR2: SGDLS and YYNGEE. V dropped 2 bases and J dropped 2; count of bases not matched to a gene: 7. The CDR3 DNA is TGTGCCAGCAGCGTCGCCGGGCGGGGGGGGCAAGAGACCCAGTACTTC. Protein sequence: CASSVAGRGGQETQYF. Supplemented by reference TRBV9 and TRBJ2-5, the full variable domain reads DSGVTQTPKHLITATGQRVTLRCSPRSGDLSVYWYQQSLDQGLQFLIQYYNGEERAKGNILERFSAQQFPDLHSELNLSSLELGDSALYFCASSVAGRGGQETQYFGPGTRLLVL.

This clone was counted ten times or more. The chain combines TRBV7-2 with TRBJ2-3, with D unclear. This CDR3 spans 13 amino acids. V lost 6 bases, J lost 2 bases, and 9 bases lay in between. The germline CDR1 and CDR2 sequences are SGHTA and FQGNSA. The CDR3 loop reads CASSFTFTDTQYF. In DNA form, the CDR3 reads TGTGCCAGCAGTTTTACGTTCACAGATACGCAGTATTTT.

In the case of this clone: A much larger clone lies a single base off, so this may be a read error. This specimen includes other DNA sequences encoding the same CDR3. This rearrangement joins TRBV5-6 to TRBJ1-2; D not resolved. The CDR3 contains 13 residues. Germline CDR1 reads SGHDT; CDR2 reads YYEEEE. Trimming took off 4 bases at V and 1 base at J, with 8 bases between the two ends. This chain's CDR3 is CASSLQNNYGYTF. The CDR3 region has the DNA TGTGCCAGCAGCCTGCAGAATAACTATGGCTACACCTTC.

The table lists this clone with a few counts. The chain combines TRBV6-1 with TRBJ2-6, with unresolved D. The ends were cut back, 8 bases at V and 0 bases at J, with 8 bases in the middle. Germline values: CDR1 MNHNS, CDR2 SASEGT. The length of the CDR3 is 14 residues. CDR3 nucleotide sequence: TGTGCCAGCCGGAGAAACTCTGGGGCCAACGTCCTGACTTTC. Protein product: CASRRNSGANVLTF.

The table lists this clone with a few counts. The chain recombines TRBV6-5 with TRBJ1-2, with D possibly being TRBD1 (6 bases). Trimming pared 6 bases from V and 4 bases from J, leaving 9 bases between. Germline CDR1 is MNHEY and CDR2 is SVGAGI. This CDR3 is 12 amino acids long. CDR3 in amino acids: CASSRQAYGYTF. In DNA form, the CDR3 reads TGTGCCAGCAGCCGACAGGCCTATGGCTACACCTTC.

This clone was seen at least ten times. This chain links TRBV7-8 with TRBJ2-7, with unresolved D. Germline V CDR1 and CDR2: SGHVS, FQNEAQ. Trimming shortened V by 1 base and J by 0 bases, and 10 bases separated the two germline ends. The CDR3 loop spans 15 amino acids. In nucleotides, the CDR3 is TGTGCCAGCAGCTTAGGACGTCTCAGCTCCTACGAGCAGTACTTC. Protein product: CASSLGRLSSYEQYF.

This clone was observed a few times. The chain joins TRBV12-1 to TRBJ1-2; the table's D call, TRBD1, has no DNA check behind it. TRBV12-1 is a listed pseudogene. This CDR3 comprises 12 residues. CDR3 region: CASTRGSYGYTF. The CDR3 bases are TGTGCCAGCACCAGGGGTAGCTATGGCTACACCTTC.

This clone came up a few times. The rearrangement links TRBV15 to TRBJ2-7; 7 positions match TRBD1. CDR1 and CDR2 (germline): LNHNV, YYDKDF (reference sequence). The CDR3 consists of 17 residues. Losses at the gene ends were 1 base for V and 4 bases for J; bases not matched to a gene: 13. The chain's CDR3 is CATSRAVVTGLGYEQYF. CDR3 nucleotides: TGTGCCACCAGCAGAGCCGTCGTGACAGGGCTGGGGTACGAGCAGTACTTC.

The chain uses TRBV7-6 and TRBJ1-4, with a tentative D call TRBD1 (6 bases). Germline V gives CDR1 SGHVS, CDR2 FNYEAQ. The CDR3 length is 12 residues. V was clipped by 8 bases and J by 8 bases, with 12 bases between them. CDR3 sequence reads: CASGQGHEKLFF. Written as DNA, the CDR3 is TGTGCCAGCGGTCAGGGGCACGAAAAACTGTTTTTT.

This clone was seen only a few times. V gene TRBV7-2 combines with J gene TRBJ1-1; D may be TRBD1 (5 bases). The CDR3 spans 15 residues. The V end was cut by 4 bases, the J end by 1 base, with 13 bases between. Germline CDR1 is SGHTA and CDR2 is FQGNSA. The CDR3 DNA is TGTGCCAGCAGCTCCTGGGACGGCGAGAACACTGAAGCTTTCTTT. This encodes CASSSWDGENTEAFF.

Comments on this clone: At one end the junction does not follow the germline gene, possibly because of a read error. This chain joins TRBV7-2 and TRBJ1-1; D uncertain. The CDR3 is 14 residues long. CDR1 SGHTA and CDR2 FQGNSA come from the germline V gene. CDR3 in amino acids: CASTLDNLIWEAFF. The CDR3, as DNA: TGTGCCAGCACCTTAGATAACCTTATTTGGGAAGCTTTCTTT.

Only a few counts were recorded for this clone. The same CDR3 is also encoded by other DNA sequences in this sample. The chain employs TRBV2 and TRBJ2-3; the D gene is possibly TRBD1 (5 bases). The V gene's germline CDR1 is SNHLY and CDR2 FYNNEI. The CDR3 is made up of 14 amino acids. Trimming stripped 4 bases from V and 5 bases from J, with 13 bases between. The CDR3 reads CASSGAGRRDTQYF. Written as DNA, the CDR3 is TGTGCCAGCAGTGGGGCAGGGCGTAGAGATACGCAGTATTTT.

The chain links TRBV7-7 to TRBJ2-5; TRBD2 matches at 9 bases. This CDR3 comprises 13 residues. With 7 bases clipped from V and 4 bases from J, the junction kept 4 bases outside the gene matches. CDR1 is SSHAT and CDR2 is FNYEAQ in the germline V gene (reference sequence). CDR3 sequence (DNA): TGTGCCAGCAATGCGGGAGGGCGAGAGACCCAGTACTTC. This gives the protein CASNAGGRETQYF.

The rearrangement joins TRBV6-5 to TRBJ1-5; weak D call: TRBD1 (5 bases). The V end was cut by 6 bases, the J end by 5 bases, with 17 bases between. This CDR3 contains 15 residues. Germline V lookup: CDR1 MNHEY, CDR2 SVGAGI. Here the CDR3 DNA reads TGTGCCAGCAGGGCGGACATGGGTTGGGATCAGCCCCAGCATTTT. Protein sequence: CASRADMGWDQPQHF.

The chain recombines TRBV7-8 with TRBJ1-4, with 7 bases identical to TRBD1. Germline values: CDR1 SGHVS, CDR2 FQNEAQ. The CDR3 sequence is 15 residues long. The V and J ends lost 5 bases and 3 bases, in that order; junction bases with no gene match: 6. Written as DNA, the CDR3 is TGTGCCAGCAGCGCCTCCGGGACAGCTAATGAAAAACTGTTTTTT. Its translation: CASSASGTANEKLFF.

This clone was seen a handful of times. V is TRBV5-1 and J is TRBJ2-7, with D perhaps TRBD2 (6 bases). This CDR3 is built from 15 residues. In germline, CDR1 is SGHRS, CDR2 YFSETQ. V was shortened by 4 bases and J by 1 base, with 15 bases between the two germline ends. The CDR3 sequence is CASSGTGLKSYEQYF. In nucleotides, the CDR3 is TGCGCCAGCAGCGGGACGGGACTGAAATCCTACGAGCAGTACTTC.

In its sample, this clone was seen a few times. The rearrangement joins TRBV18 to TRBJ1-5, with 9 bases matching TRBD1. V shed 1 base and J 4 bases; nucleotides not matched to a gene: 11. This CDR3 has 18 amino acids. Germline V lookup: CDR1 KGHSH, CDR2 LQKENI. The CDR3 DNA reads as TGTGCCAGCTCACCACAATTGACCGGACAGGGGACAAATCAGCCCCAGCATTTT. Amino acid sequence: CASSPQLTGQGTNQPQHF.

This clone was counted many times. The rearrangement joins TRBV7-3 to TRBJ2-7; 8 positions match TRBD2. The V gene end was trimmed by 5 bases and the J gene end by 6 bases; junction bases not matched to a gene: 9. The CDR3 is 14 residues long. The germline gives CDR1 SGHTA, CDR2 FQGTGA. The CDR3 DNA is TGTGCCAGCAGCCTTGGGACTAGTTCTGGCGAGCAGTACTTC. It translates to CASSLGTSSGEQYF.

There are a few counts of this clone. The chain links TRBV6-1 to TRBJ2-7; tentative D call: TRBD1 (5 bases). The V and J ends lost 7 bases and 0 bases respectively, with 16 bases between them. The CDR3 has 15 amino acids. CDR1 is MNHNS, CDR2 SASEGT, per germline. CDR3 in DNA: TGTGCCAGCACCTGGGGCAGAAGAAGCTCCTACGAGCAGTACTTC. This codes for CASTWGRRSSYEQYF.

Concerning this clone itself: The sample contains more than one DNA sequence encoding this CDR3. The chain is built from TRBV7-2 and TRBJ1-1; D unresolved. This CDR3 is built from 14 residues. From germline, CDR1 is SGHTA and CDR2 FQGNSA. The V end lost 1 base, the J end lost 2 bases, and 8 bases lay between the germline ends. CDR3 residues: CASSLGPLNTEAFF. For the CDR3, the DNA is TGTGCCAGCAGCTTAGGACCCCTAAACACTGAAGCTTTCTTT.

This clone was found a few times. The gene calls are TRBV5-1 and TRBJ2-5; D perhaps matches TRBD1 (6 bases). The CDR3 contains 13 residues. Per germline, CDR1 SGHRS and CDR2 YFSETQ. The germline V and J ends were trimmed by 4 bases and 5 bases, with 12 bases remaining between them. This chain's CDR3 is CASSLQGVETQYF. DNA of the CDR3: TGCGCCAGCAGCCTACAGGGAGTGGAGACCCAGTACTTC.

This clone was recorded a few times. This chain connects TRBV10-1 to TRBJ2-7; the match to TRBD1 covers 7 bases. The germline V gene has CDR1 WNHNN and CDR2 SYGVQD (reference sequence). This CDR3 contains 15 residues. J was trimmed by 6 bases and V by 3 bases; bases with no gene match: 11. The CDR3: CASSDYGTEVPEQYF. The CDR3 DNA is TGCGCCAGCAGTGACTATGGGACAGAGGTACCCGAGCAGTACTTC.

This sequence joins TRBV2 and TRBJ2-7; D not resolved. Trimming shortened V by 8 bases and J by 5 bases, and 22 bases separated the two germline ends. The germline gives CDR1 SNHLY, CDR2 FYNNEI. The CDR3 is made up of 15 amino acids. The CDR3 DNA sequence: TGTGCCAGCTGTACGGACCTCTACTCCTTCGACGAGCAGTACTTC. Translating it yields CASCTDLYSFDEQYF.